This entry lists 22 T cell receptor beta chains sequenced from one sample in a study of T-cell memory formation after mild COVID-19. TCRdb reprocessed the 5' RACE reads via MiXCR and lists one record per CDR3 protein. The sample shows roughly 150,000 distinct CDR3 sequences, 10% to 15% of them seen only once. What was sequenced was PBMCs or a T cell subset sorted from them (not recorded which). The source is a man between 18 and 29 years old who had mild COVID-19 (a few samples of this study predate the infection). Cell type and time point are not known.

CDR3 bases: TGTGCCAGCAGCTCGGGTTTGACTGGCACCCGCTACGAGCAGTACTTC. This gives the protein CASSSGLTGTRYEQYF. The chain couples TRBV7-9 to TRBJ2-7; no firm D call. Germline CDR1 reads SEHNR; CDR2 reads FQNEAQ (reference sequence). The CDR3 loop spans 16 amino acids. Between the trimmed V and J ends, which lost 4 bases and 3 bases, there was a span of 19 bases.

At least ten counts were recorded for this clonotype. V gene TRBV4-2 combines with J gene TRBJ1-6; D may be TRBD1 (5 bases). The ends were cut back, 3 bases at V and 4 bases at J, with 10 bases in the middle. CDR3 length: 15 amino acids. Germline values: CDR1 LGHNA, CDR2 YNFKEQ. CDR3 protein: CASSHTSGYNSPLHF. CDR3 sequence (DNA): TGTGCCAGCAGCCACACCTCAGGGTATAATTCACCCCTCCACTTT.

This clonotype was seen a few times. The V and J genes are TRBV5-1 and TRBJ2-1, with 10 bases identical to TRBD2. The CDR3 extends over 15 amino acids. V trimming: 0 bases; J trimming: 6 bases; junction bases outside the gene matches: 3. Per the germline V gene, CDR1 is SGHRS and CDR2 is YFSETQ. CDR3 residues: CASSLGASGGNEQFF. The CDR3 DNA follows: TGCGCCAGCAGCTTGGGGGCTAGCGGGGGCAATGAGCAGTTCTTC. Full variable domain (remainder filled in from reference TRBV5-1 and TRBJ2-1): KAGVTQTPRYLIKTRGQQVTLSCSPISGHRSVSWYQQTPGQGLQFLFEYFSETQRNKGNFPGRFSGRQFSNSRSEMNVSTLELGDSALYLCASSLGASGGNEQFFGPGTRLTVL.

This chain uses TRBV14 with TRBJ2-5; the match to TRBD1 covers 10 bases. Trimming took 1 base from V and 4 from J; bases not matched to a gene: 9. The germline gives CDR1 SGHDN, CDR2 FVKESK. The CDR3 covers 17 residues. CDR3 sequence reads: CASSQAVRTGGRETQYF. CDR3 bases: TGTGCCAGCAGCCAAGCCGTCCGGACAGGGGGGAGAGAGACCCAGTACTTC. The variable domain in full, completed from reference TRBV14 and TRBJ2-5, reads EAGVTQFPSHSVIEKGQTVTLRCDPISGHDNLYWYRRVMGKEIKFLLHFVKESKQDESGMPNNRFLAERTGGTYSTLKVQPAELEDSGVYFCASSQAVRTGGRETQYFGPGTRLLVL.

There are a few counts of this clonotype. This chain connects TRBV5-1 to TRBJ2-3; D is possibly TRBD1 (5 bases). CDR3 length: 13 residues. CDR1 and CDR2 from the germline V gene are SGHRS and YFSETQ. V was cut by 4 bases and J by 4 bases, with 10 bases left in between. This CDR3 is CASSMQGADTQYF. For the CDR3, the DNA is TGCGCCAGCAGCATGCAAGGGGCAGATACGCAGTATTTT.

Ten or more counts support this clonotype. V gene TRBV18 combines with J gene TRBJ2-3; D gene unclear. CDR1 KGHSH and CDR2 LQKENI come from the germline V gene. The V end was cut by 3 bases, the J end by 6 bases, with 7 bases between. This CDR3 is built from 12 residues. DNA of the CDR3: TGTGCCAGCTCACCGACGAGGGATACGCAGTATTTT. It is translated as CASSPTRDTQYF.

This clonotype was observed a few times. V gene TRBV4-2 combines with J gene TRBJ2-2, with D unresolved. V shed 4 bases and J shed 4 bases, with 16 bases lying between them. The CDR3 has 16 amino acids. Germline CDR1 and CDR2: LGHNA and YNFKEQ. CDR3 coding DNA: TGTGCCAGCAGCCCTGAGAATGTGGCGGCCACCGGGGAGCTGTTTTTT. Translation: CASSPENVAATGELFF.

This clonotype appeared many times. This rearrangement joins TRBV6-1 to TRBJ2-3; 10 nucleotides match TRBD1. The CDR3 has 17 amino acids. Germline lookup yields CDR1 MNHNS and CDR2 SASEGT. Unmatched junction bases numbered 4, after V lost 0 bases and J lost 1 base. The CDR3 region is CASSEARQGAGTDTQYF. As DNA, the CDR3 is TGTGCCAGCAGTGAAGCTCGACAGGGGGCCGGCACAGATACGCAGTATTTT.

The chain employs TRBV20-1 and TRBJ1-5; D possibly corresponds to TRBD1 (5 bases). The length of the CDR3 is 15 residues. In germline, CDR1 is DFQATT, CDR2 SNEGSKA (reference sequence). Trimming took off 0 bases at V and 9 bases at J, with 18 bases between the two ends. The CDR3 region is CSARDSSGTGVPQHF. The DNA for the CDR3 is TGCAGTGCTAGAGATTCATCAGGCACGGGGGTGCCCCAGCATTTT.

This clonotype has a handful of counts. V and J are TRBV9 and TRBJ1-6, with D unresolved. Germline lookup yields CDR1 SGDLS and CDR2 YYNGEE. Trimming took 7 bases from V and 7 from J, leaving 15 bases between them. The CDR3 runs 14 residues. DNA for the CDR3: TGTGCCAGCTCAGGCGGGGTACTCAATTCACCCCTCCACTTT. The encoded protein is CASSGGVLNSPLHF.

V is TRBV7-2 and J is TRBJ2-4; D gene unclear. Trimming removed 1 base from V and 2 bases from J, with 6 bases in between. CDR3 length equals 14 residues. Germline CDR1 is SGHTA and CDR2 is FQGNSA. In DNA, the CDR3 is TGTGCCAGCAGCTTAGGGTTTTCCAAAAACATTCAGTACTTC. It codes for CASSLGFSKNIQYF. The variable domain in full, with the rest retrieved from reference TRBV7-2 and TRBJ2-4, is GAGVSQSPSNKVTEKGKDVELRCDPISGHTALYWYRQSLGQGLEFLIYFQGNSAPDKSGLPSDRFSAERTGGSVSTLTIQRTQQEDSAVYLCASSLGFSKNIQYFGAGTRLSVL.

This rearrangement joins TRBV6-5 to TRBJ2-1; 12 bases line up with TRBD2. The length of the CDR3 is 14 residues. J gave up 6 bases and V 7 bases, and 4 bases lay outside the gene matches. The germline V gene has CDR1 MNHEY and CDR2 SVGAGI. The CDR3 bases are TGTGCCAGCAAAAGACTAGCGGGGGCCAATGAGCAGTTCTTC. Its translation is CASKRLAGANEQFF.

V gene TRBV20-1 combines with J gene TRBJ1-5; no clear D. CDR1 DFQATT and CDR2 SNEGSKA come from the germline V gene (reference sequence). The CDR3 runs to 14 residues. V lost 0 bases to trimming and J lost 1 base, with 7 bases between them. CDR3 nucleotide sequence: TGCAGTGCTAGAGACCCCAGGAGCAATCAGCCCCAGCATTTT. Translated, it gives CSARDPRSNQPQHF.

The V and J genes are TRBV28 and TRBJ2-3; D gene unclear. The V end lost 3 bases, the J end lost 0 bases, and 13 bases lay between the germline ends. Germline V gene lookup returns CDR1 MDHEN and CDR2 SYDVKM. This CDR3 is 16 amino acids long. CDR3 coding DNA: TGTGCCAGCAGTTTTGTGGTCGGAGCTAGCACAGATACGCAGTATTTT. It specifies CASSFVVGASTDTQYF.

V gene TRBV12-3 or TRBV12-4 combines with J gene TRBJ1-1; D uncertain. Trimming removed 3 bases from V and 3 bases from J, with 11 bases in between. The CDR3 contains 14 residues. CDR3 residues: CASSLRGWDTEAFF. The CDR3 DNA is TGTGCCAGCAGTTTGCGGGGTTGGGACACTGAAGCTTTCTTT.

This clonotype has a handful of counts. The chain's CDR3 is CSASRQTNQPQHF. In DNA, the CDR3 is TGCAGTGCTAGCCGACAGACCAATCAGCCCCAGCATTTT. V is TRBV20-1 and J is TRBJ1-5, with a weak D call TRBD1 (5 bases). Germline V gene lookup returns CDR1 DFQATT and CDR2 SNEGSKA (reference sequence). This CDR3 is 13 amino acids long. Deletions cut 3 bases from V and 3 bases from J, with 9 bases between.

This clonotype came up a few times. The rearrangement uses TRBV7-3 and TRBJ1-6; no clear D. CDR1 and CDR2 from the germline V gene are SGHTA and FQGTGA. V was shortened by 7 bases and J by 8 bases, with 12 bases between the two germline ends. The length of the CDR3 is 13 residues. The CDR3 nucleotides are TGTGCCAGCACCCCGCCCCCGGATTCACCCCTCCACTTT. Its translation: CASTPPPDSPLHF.

The chain recombines TRBV6-1 with TRBJ2-1; 10 nucleotides line up with TRBD2. The CDR3 covers 18 residues. Germline trimming cut 0 bases from V and 5 bases from J; bases unmatched to any gene: 10. Germline CDR1 and CDR2: MNHNS and SASEGT. The chain's CDR3 is CASSEARTSGDYDNEQFF. CDR3 DNA: TGTGCCAGCAGTGAAGCGAGGACTAGCGGTGACTATGACAATGAGCAGTTCTTC.

A few counts support this clonotype. The chain recombines TRBV12-3 or TRBV12-4 with TRBJ1-1; TRBD1 aligns across 11 bases. This CDR3 is built from 14 residues. V lost 6 bases to trimming and J lost 5 bases; unmatched junction nucleotides: 5. The CDR3 DNA reads as TGTGCCAGCAGACGGACAGGGGGCGGGACTGAAGCTTTCTTT. Its protein product is CASRRTGGGTEAFF.

V gene TRBV15 combines with J gene TRBJ2-7, with 8 bases matching TRBD1. The CDR3 has 15 amino acids. The germline CDR1 and CDR2 sequences are LNHNV and YYDKDF (reference sequence). Trimming removed 0 bases from V and 3 bases from J; junction bases left unmatched: 4. The CDR3 protein is CATSRDPGTGYEQYF. The CDR3 nucleotides are TGTGCCACCAGCAGAGACCCCGGGACAGGCTACGAGCAGTACTTC.

This clonotype was found a few times. The rearrangement joins TRBV7-9 to TRBJ2-3; 14 bases align to TRBD2. The CDR3 has 16 residues. Germline V CDR1 and CDR2: SEHNR, FQNEAQ (reference sequence). V shed 5 bases, J shed 5 bases, and the junction held 6 bases outside the gene matches. CDR3 in amino acids: CASSGPGLAGVDTQYF. CDR3 coding DNA: TGTGCCAGCAGCGGGCCGGGACTAGCGGGGGTAGATACGCAGTATTTT.

The gene calls are TRBV19 and TRBJ2-7, with D tentatively TRBD1 (5 bases). With 5 bases removed from V and 2 bases from J, the gap between germline ends came to 16 bases. The CDR3 is 15 amino acids. Germline values: CDR1 LNHDA, CDR2 SQIVND (reference sequence). The CDR3 DNA reads as TGTGCCAGTAGTCCCCAGCCAGGGAAGGCCTACGAGCAGTACTTC. Its translation: CASSPQPGKAYEQYF.